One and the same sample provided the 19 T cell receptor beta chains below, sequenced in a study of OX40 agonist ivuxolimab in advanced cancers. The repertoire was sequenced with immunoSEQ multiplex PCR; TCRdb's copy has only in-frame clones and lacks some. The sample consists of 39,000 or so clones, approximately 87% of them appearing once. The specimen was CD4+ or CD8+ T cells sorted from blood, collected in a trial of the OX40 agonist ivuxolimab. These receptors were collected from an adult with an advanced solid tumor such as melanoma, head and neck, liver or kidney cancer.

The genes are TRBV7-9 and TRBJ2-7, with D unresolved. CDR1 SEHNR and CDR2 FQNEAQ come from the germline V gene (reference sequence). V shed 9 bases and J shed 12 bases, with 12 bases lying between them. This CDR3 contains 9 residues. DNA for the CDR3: TGTGCCAGGACCCGAATGGCGTACTTC. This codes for CARTRMAYF.

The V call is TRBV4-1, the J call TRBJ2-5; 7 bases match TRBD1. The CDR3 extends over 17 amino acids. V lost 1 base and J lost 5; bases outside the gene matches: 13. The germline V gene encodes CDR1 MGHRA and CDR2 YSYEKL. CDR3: CASSQARMLTGEETQYF. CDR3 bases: TGCGCCAGCAGCCAAGCCCGAATGCTTACAGGGGAGGAGACCCAGTACTTC.

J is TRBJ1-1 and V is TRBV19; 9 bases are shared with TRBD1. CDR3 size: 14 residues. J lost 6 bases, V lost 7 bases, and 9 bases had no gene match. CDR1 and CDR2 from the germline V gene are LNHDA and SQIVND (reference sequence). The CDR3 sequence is CASIQQGASPEAFF. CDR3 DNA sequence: TGTGCCAGTATTCAACAGGGGGCGAGTCCTGAAGCTTTCTTT.

The CDR3 here is CASSRLHGSGAVNYGYTF. CDR3 DNA: TGTGCCAGCAGCCGCCTTCACGGATCGGGGGCGGTCAACTATGGCTACACCTTC. The chain combines TRBV7-8 with TRBJ1-2; tentative D call: TRBD1 (6 bases). V lost 5 bases and J 2 bases, leaving 24 bases between the germline ends. Germline V lookup: CDR1 SGHVS, CDR2 FQNEAQ. CDR3 length equals 18 residues.

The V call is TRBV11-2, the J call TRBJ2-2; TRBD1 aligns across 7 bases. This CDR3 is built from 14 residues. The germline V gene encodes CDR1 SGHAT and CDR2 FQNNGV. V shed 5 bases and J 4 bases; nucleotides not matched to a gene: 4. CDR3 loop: CASSPRGLTGELFF. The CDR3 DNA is TGTGCCAGCAGCCCAAGGGGGCTCACCGGGGAGCTGTTTTTT.

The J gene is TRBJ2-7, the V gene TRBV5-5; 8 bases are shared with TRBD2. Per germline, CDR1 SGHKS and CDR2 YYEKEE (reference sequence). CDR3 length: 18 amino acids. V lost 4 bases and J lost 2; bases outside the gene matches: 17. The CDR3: CASSTRGARGSIPYEQYF. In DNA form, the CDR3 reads TGTGCCAGCAGCACGCGGGGGGCACGGGGGTCTATCCCCTACGAGCAGTACTTC. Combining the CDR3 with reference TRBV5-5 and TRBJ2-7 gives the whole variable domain DAGVTQSPTHLIKTRGQQVTLRCSPISGHKSVSWYQQVLGQGPQFIFQYYEKEERGRGNFPDRFSARQFPNYSSELNVNALLLGDSALYLCASSTRGARGSIPYEQYFGPGTRLTVT.

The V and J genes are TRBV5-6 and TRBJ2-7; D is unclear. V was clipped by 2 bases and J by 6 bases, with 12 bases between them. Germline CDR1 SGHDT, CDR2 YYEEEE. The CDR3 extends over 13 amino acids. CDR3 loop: CASSLDVGIEQYF. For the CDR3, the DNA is TGTGCCAGCAGCTTAGACGTGGGGATCGAGCAGTACTTC.

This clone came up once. The CDR3 region has the DNA TGTGCCAGCAGCTTCCCGAACTCCTACGAGCAGTACTTC. Translating gives CASSFPNSYEQYF. V is TRBV5-4 and J is TRBJ2-7; D gene ambiguous. V was clipped by 2 bases and J by 0 bases, with 6 bases between them. The CDR3 contains 13 residues. From germline, CDR1 is SGHNT and CDR2 YYREEE (reference sequence).

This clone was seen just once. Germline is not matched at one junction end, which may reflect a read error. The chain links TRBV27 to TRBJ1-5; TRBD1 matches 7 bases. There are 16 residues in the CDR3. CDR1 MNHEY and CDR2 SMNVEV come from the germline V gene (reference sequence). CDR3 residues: CAGSPKKGADNQPQHF. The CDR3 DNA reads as TGTGCCGGCAGCCCAAAAAAGGGGGCCGACAATCAGCCCCAGCATTTT.

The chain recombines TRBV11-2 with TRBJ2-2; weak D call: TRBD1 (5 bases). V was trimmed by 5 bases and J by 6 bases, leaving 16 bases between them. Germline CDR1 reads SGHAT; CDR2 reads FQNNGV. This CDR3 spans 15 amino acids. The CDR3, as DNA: TGTGCCAGCAGCCCACAAAACAGGTTCTCCGGGGAGCTGTTTTTT. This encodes CASSPQNRFSGELFF.

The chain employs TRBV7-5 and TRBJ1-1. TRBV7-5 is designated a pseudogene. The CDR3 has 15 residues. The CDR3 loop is CVRSVRGLANTEAFF. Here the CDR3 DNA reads TGTGTCAGAAGCGTGCGGGGCCTAGCGAACACTGAAGCTTTCTTT.

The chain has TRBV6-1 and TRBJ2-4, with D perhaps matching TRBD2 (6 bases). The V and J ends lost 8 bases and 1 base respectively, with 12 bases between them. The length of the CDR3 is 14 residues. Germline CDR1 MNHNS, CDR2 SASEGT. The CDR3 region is CASVGGEAKNIQYF. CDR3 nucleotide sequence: TGTGCCAGCGTCGGAGGGGAGGCCAAAAACATTCAGTACTTC.

CDR3 in amino acids: CASSRYSGSDETQYF. CDR3 DNA sequence: TGTGCCAGCAGCAGATATAGCGGGAGTGATGAGACCCAGTACTTC. The rearrangement uses TRBV7-2 and TRBJ2-5; TRBD2 matches 9 bases. V gave up 5 bases and J gave up 5 bases; unmatched junction bases: 9. The CDR3 sequence is 15 residues long. The germline gives CDR1 SGHTA, CDR2 FQGNSA.

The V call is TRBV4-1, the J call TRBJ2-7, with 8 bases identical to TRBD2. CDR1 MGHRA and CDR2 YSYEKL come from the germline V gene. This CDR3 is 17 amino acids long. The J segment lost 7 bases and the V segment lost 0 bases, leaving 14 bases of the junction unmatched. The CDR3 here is CASSQEEAGGPRGEQYF. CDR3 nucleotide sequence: TGCGCCAGCAGCCAAGAGGAGGCGGGAGGCCCTAGGGGGGAGCAGTACTTC.

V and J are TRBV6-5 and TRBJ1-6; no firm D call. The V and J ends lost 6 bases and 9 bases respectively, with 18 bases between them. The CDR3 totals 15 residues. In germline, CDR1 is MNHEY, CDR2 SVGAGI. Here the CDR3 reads CASSSGSSESSPLHF. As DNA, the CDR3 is TGTGCCAGCAGCTCCGGGTCGTCTGAAAGTTCACCCCTCCACTTT.

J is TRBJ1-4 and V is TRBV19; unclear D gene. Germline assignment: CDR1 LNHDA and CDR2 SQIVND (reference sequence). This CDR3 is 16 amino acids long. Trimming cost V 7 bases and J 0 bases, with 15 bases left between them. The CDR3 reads CASTNRPGATNEKLFF. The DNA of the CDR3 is TGTGCCAGTACAAACCGACCGGGAGCAACTAATGAAAAACTGTTTTTT.

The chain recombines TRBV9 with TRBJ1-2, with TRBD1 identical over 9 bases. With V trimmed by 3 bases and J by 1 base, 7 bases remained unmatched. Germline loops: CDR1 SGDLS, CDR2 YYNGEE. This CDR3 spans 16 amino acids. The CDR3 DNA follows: TGTGCCAGCAGCGCACAGGGGGCGCTAGGTAACTATGGCTACACCTTC. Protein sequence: CASSAQGALGNYGYTF.

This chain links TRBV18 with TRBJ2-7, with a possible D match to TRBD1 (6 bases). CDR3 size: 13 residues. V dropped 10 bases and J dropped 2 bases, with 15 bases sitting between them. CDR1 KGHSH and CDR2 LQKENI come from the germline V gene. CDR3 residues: CANAEYRAYEQYF. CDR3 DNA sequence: TGTGCCAACGCCGAATACAGGGCCTACGAGCAGTACTTC.

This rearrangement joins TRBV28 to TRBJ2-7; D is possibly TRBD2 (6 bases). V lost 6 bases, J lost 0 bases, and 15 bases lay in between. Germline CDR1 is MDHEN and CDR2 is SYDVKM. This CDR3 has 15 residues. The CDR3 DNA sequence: TGTGCCAGCAGCCTTAGGAGGGGCGGCTCCTACGAGCAGTACTTC. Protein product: CASSLRRGGSYEQYF.